This is a list of T cell receptor beta chains from one sample in a study of cytomegalovirus exposure and HLA in healthy donors. TCRdb's table, derived via immunoSEQ multiplex PCR, lists solely in-frame clones and lacks some. The sample yields 190,000 or so clones, less than 90% seen once. The sequenced sample consisted of PBMCs. These receptors were obtained from a man in his fifties in good health and CMV-seronegative. Each CDR3 is given with its conserved first and last residue. Fields, in order: clone size, V gene, D gene, J gene, CDR3 protein, CDR3 DNA. The D gene is left open where the match is weak. Only part of the rows carry a size: once, few, many, or a class if the clone is expanded.

abundance: few; v_gene: TRBV7-9; d_gene: TRBD1; j_gene: TRBJ1-4; CDR3aa: CASSLVGQPNEKLFF; CDR3nt: TGTGCCAGCAGCTTGGTGGGACAGCCTAATGAAAAACTGTTTTTT
abundance: NA; v_gene: TRBV14; d_gene: TRBD2; j_gene: TRBJ2-1; CDR3aa: CASSDSGRGYNEQFF; CDR3nt: TGTGCCAGCAGCGACAGCGGGAGGGGCTACAATGAGCAGTTCTTC
abundance: once; v_gene: TRBV28; d_gene: TRBD2; j_gene: TRBJ2-3; CDR3aa: CASSIGASGRNTQYF; CDR3nt: TGTGCCAGCAGTATCGGGGCTAGCGGGAGGAATACGCAGTATTTT
abundance: NA; v_gene: TRBV7-3; d_gene: TRBD2; j_gene: TRBJ2-7; CDR3aa: CASSLIGGGTYEQYF; CDR3nt: TGTGCCAGCAGCTTAATAGGCGGGGGGACCTACGAGCAGTACTTC
abundance: NA; v_gene: TRBV27; d_gene: NA; j_gene: TRBJ2-5; CDR3aa: CASSLRETQYF; CDR3nt: TGTGCCAGCAGTTTACGGGAGACCCAGTACTTC
abundance: NA; v_gene: TRBV18; d_gene: NA; j_gene: TRBJ1-5; CDR3aa: CASSLNVDSNQPQHF; CDR3nt: TGTGCCAGCTCACTAAATGTAGATAGCAATCAGCCCCAGCATTTT
abundance: NA; v_gene: TRBV5-1; d_gene: TRBD1; j_gene: TRBJ1-5; CDR3aa: CASSPDRNNQPQHF; CDR3nt: TGCGCCAGCAGTCCGGACAGGAACAATCAGCCCCAGCATTTT
abundance: NA; v_gene: TRBV5-1; d_gene: NA; j_gene: TRBJ2-5; CDR3aa: CASSLPGETQYF; CDR3nt: TGCGCCAGCAGCTTGCCCGGGGAGACCCAGTACTTC
abundance: NA; v_gene: TRBV12-5; d_gene: NA; j_gene: TRBJ2-3; CDR3aa: CASGSSGLSTDTQYF; CDR3nt: TGTGCTAGTGGATCCAGCGGGCTGAGCACAGATACGCAGTATTTT
abundance: NA; v_gene: TRBV12-5; d_gene: NA; j_gene: TRBJ2-2; CDR3aa: CASGLGSYGNTGELFF; CDR3nt: TGTGCTAGTGGTTTGGGGTCCTACGGGAACACCGGGGAGCTGTTTTTT
abundance: once; v_gene: TRBV2; d_gene: NA; j_gene: TRBJ2-3; CDR3aa: CASRRGGSDTDTQYF; CDR3nt: TGTGCCAGCAGGCGAGGGGGTAGTGACACAGATACGCAGTATTTT
abundance: NA; v_gene: TRBV5-1; d_gene: TRBD2; j_gene: TRBJ2-7; CDR3aa: CASRPPGTSGGGDAQQYF; CDR3nt: TGCGCCAGCAGACCGCCCGGGACTAGCGGGGGTGGGGATGCGCAGCAGTACTTC
abundance: NA; v_gene: TRBV7-3; d_gene: TRBD1; j_gene: TRBJ2-5; CDR3aa: CASSAFGTGGKETQYF; CDR3nt: TGTGCCAGCAGCGCGTTCGGGACAGGGGGTAAAGAGACCCAGTACTTC
abundance: NA; v_gene: TRBV2; d_gene: NA; j_gene: TRBJ1-5; CDR3aa: CASSESGGRNQPQHF; CDR3nt: TGTGCCAGCAGTGAGTCCGGGGGGCGGAACCAGCCCCAGCATTTT
abundance: NA; v_gene: TRBV28; d_gene: NA; j_gene: TRBJ1-5; CDR3aa: CASSRGQNQPQHF; CDR3nt: TGTGCCAGTAGCCGGGGACAAAATCAGCCCCAGCATTTT
abundance: NA; v_gene: TRBV10-1; d_gene: NA; j_gene: TRBJ2-1; CDR3aa: CASSESSLYTQGGNNEQFF; CDR3nt: TGCGCCAGCAGTGAGTCGAGTCTTTACACACAGGGCGGCAACAATGAGCAGTTCTTC
abundance: NA; v_gene: TRBV5-1; d_gene: TRBD2; j_gene: TRBJ2-5; CDR3aa: CASSFAGEETQYF; CDR3nt: TGCGCCAGCAGCTTCGCGGGAGAAGAGACCCAGTACTTC
abundance: NA; v_gene: TRBV2; d_gene: TRBD2; j_gene: TRBJ2-7; CDR3aa: CASSEALYRLAYF; CDR3nt: TGTGCCAGCAGTGAAGCGCTTTATAGACTAGCGTACTTC
abundance: NA; v_gene: TRBV7-2; d_gene: NA; j_gene: TRBJ1-5; CDR3aa: CASSFRTDLNQPQHF; CDR3nt: TGTGCCAGCAGCTTCAGGACAGACTTAAATCAGCCCCAGCATTTT
abundance: NA; v_gene: TRBV18; d_gene: NA; j_gene: TRBJ1-3; CDR3aa: CASSPPPGNTIYF; CDR3nt: TGTGCCAGCTCACCTCCTCCTGGAAACACCATATATTTT
abundance: NA; v_gene: TRBV18; d_gene: TRBD2; j_gene: TRBJ2-1; CDR3aa: CASSPQLAGPYNEQFF; CDR3nt: TGTGCCAGCTCACCACAACTAGCGGGCCCCTACAATGAGCAGTTCTTC
abundance: NA; v_gene: TRBV20-1; d_gene: NA; j_gene: TRBJ2-7; CDR3aa: CSALGGYEQYF; CDR3nt: TGCAGTGCCCTCGGGGGTTACGAGCAGTACTTC
abundance: NA; v_gene: TRBV19; d_gene: TRBD2; j_gene: TRBJ2-1; CDR3aa: CASSQRGTYNEQFF; CDR3nt: TGTGCCAGTAGTCAGCGGGGAACCTACAATGAGCAGTTCTTC
abundance: NA; v_gene: TRBV7-2; d_gene: NA; j_gene: TRBJ1-2; CDR3aa: CASSLESHYGYIF; CDR3nt: TGTGCCAGCAGCTTAGAGTCCCACTATGGCTACATCTTC
abundance: NA; v_gene: TRBV19; d_gene: TRBD1; j_gene: TRBJ1-2; CDR3aa: CASSSGDFGTGGNYGYTF; CDR3nt: TGTGCCAGTAGTTCAGGCGATTTTGGGACAGGGGGAAACTATGGCTACACCTTC
abundance: NA; v_gene: TRBV29-1; d_gene: NA; j_gene: TRBJ2-1; CDR3aa: CSGRDYNEQFF; CDR3nt: TGCAGCGGACGGGACTACAATGAGCAGTTCTTC
abundance: once; v_gene: TRBV6-4; d_gene: NA; j_gene: TRBJ2-1; CDR3aa: CASAVLGSSYNEQFF; CDR3nt: TGTGCCAGCGCGGTTCTAGGTAGCTCCTACAATGAGCAGTTCTTC
abundance: NA; v_gene: TRBV13; d_gene: NA; j_gene: TRBJ2-3; CDR3aa: CASSLSRPSTDTQYF; CDR3nt: TGTGCCAGCAGCTTATCGAGGCCTAGCACAGATACGCAGTATTTT
abundance: NA; v_gene: TRBV7-2; d_gene: NA; j_gene: TRBJ2-5; CDR3aa: CASSLARRETQYF; CDR3nt: TGTGCCAGCAGCTTAGCTAGGAGAGAGACCCAGTACTTC
abundance: NA; v_gene: TRBV27; d_gene: TRBD2; j_gene: TRBJ2-1; CDR3aa: CASSLPGLREQFF; CDR3nt: TGTGCCAGCAGTTTACCGGGACTACGTGAGCAGTTCTTC
abundance: NA; v_gene: TRBV7-6; d_gene: TRBD1; j_gene: TRBJ1-2; CDR3aa: CASSLGQGVNYGYTF; CDR3nt: TGTGCCAGCAGCTTAGGACAGGGCGTGAACTATGGCTACACCTTC
abundance: NA; v_gene: TRBV11-2; d_gene: TRBD2; j_gene: TRBJ2-1; CDR3aa: CASSPGLAGGGPYNEQFF; CDR3nt: TGTGCCAGCAGCCCGGGACTAGCGGGAGGGGGCCCCTACAATGAGCAGTTCTTC
abundance: NA; v_gene: TRBV6-5; d_gene: NA; j_gene: TRBJ2-5; CDR3aa: CASSYSTGGRETQYF; CDR3nt: TGTGCCAGCAGTTACTCGACGGGTGGTCGGGAGACCCAGTACTTC
abundance: NA; v_gene: TRBV5-1; d_gene: TRBD1; j_gene: TRBJ1-2; CDR3aa: CASSLGQGRLSGYTF; CDR3nt: TGCGCCAGCAGCTTGGGACAGGGACGTTTGTCTGGCTACACCTTC
abundance: once; v_gene: TRBV4-3; d_gene: NA; j_gene: TRBJ1-1; CDR3aa: CASSPGLGIANTEAFF; CDR3nt: TGCGCCAGCAGCCCTGGCCTCGGGATAGCGAACACTGAAGCTTTCTTT
abundance: NA; v_gene: TRBV13; d_gene: TRBD1; j_gene: TRBJ1-5; CDR3aa: CASSLAGQGASSQPQHF; CDR3nt: TGTGCCAGCAGCTTAGCTGGACAGGGGGCATCGTCCCAGCCCCAGCATTTT
abundance: NA; v_gene: TRBV9; d_gene: TRBD2; j_gene: TRBJ2-5; CDR3aa: CASSGTGGTRGTQYF; CDR3nt: TGTGCCAGCAGCGGGACGGGGGGGACTAGGGGGACCCAGTACTTC
abundance: NA; v_gene: TRBV2; d_gene: NA; j_gene: TRBJ2-1; CDR3aa: CASSGVGVYNEQFF; CDR3nt: TGTGCCAGCAGTGGTGTAGGGGTCTACAATGAGCAGTTCTTC
abundance: NA; v_gene: TRBV4-1; d_gene: NA; j_gene: TRBJ1-4; CDR3aa: CASSQAPGSNEKLFF; CDR3nt: TGCGCCAGCAGCCAAGCCCCAGGGTCTAATGAAAAACTGTTTTTT
abundance: NA; v_gene: TRBV5-4; d_gene: NA; j_gene: TRBJ1-1; CDR3aa: CASSSIGGHTEAFF; CDR3nt: TGTGCCAGCAGCTCAATCGGGGGACACACTGAAGCTTTCTTT
abundance: few; v_gene: TRBV9; d_gene: NA; j_gene: TRBJ2-2; CDR3aa: CASSVYNTGELFF; CDR3nt: TGTGCCAGCAGCGTTTATAACACCGGGGAGCTGTTTTTT
abundance: once; v_gene: TRBV6-1; d_gene: TRBD1; j_gene: TRBJ2-1; CDR3aa: CASSTRQGREQFF; CDR3nt: TGTGCCAGCAGTACCCGACAGGGACGCGAGCAGTTCTTC
abundance: NA; v_gene: TRBV15; d_gene: TRBD1; j_gene: TRBJ1-1; CDR3aa: CATSREPQGVRTEAFF; CDR3nt: TGTGCCACCAGCAGAGAACCACAGGGGGTGAGGACTGAAGCTTTCTTT
abundance: NA; v_gene: TRBV29-1; d_gene: TRBD2; j_gene: TRBJ2-7; CDR3aa: CSVEYPRDYPTYEQYF; CDR3nt: TGCAGCGTTGAGTATCCCCGGGACTACCCGACCTACGAGCAGTACTTC
abundance: NA; v_gene: TRBV7-2; d_gene: TRBD2; j_gene: TRBJ2-7; CDR3aa: CASSPTSGAYEQYF; CDR3nt: TGTGCCAGCAGTCCTACTAGCGGGGCCTACGAGCAGTACTTC
abundance: NA; v_gene: TRBV6-6; d_gene: NA; j_gene: TRBJ2-5; CDR3aa: CASSSRETQYF; CDR3nt: TGTGCCAGCAGTTCGCGGGAGACCCAGTACTTC
abundance: NA; v_gene: TRBV6-5; d_gene: NA; j_gene: TRBJ1-1; CDR3aa: CASSYYGVTEAFF; CDR3nt: TGTGCCAGCAGTTACTACGGAGTTACTGAAGCTTTCTTT
abundance: NA; v_gene: TRBV4-1; d_gene: TRBD2; j_gene: TRBJ2-5; CDR3aa: CASSQVGLADKETQYF; CDR3nt: TGCGCCAGCAGCCAAGTCGGCCTAGCGGATAAAGAGACCCAGTACTTC
abundance: NA; v_gene: TRBV7-6; d_gene: TRBD1; j_gene: TRBJ1-1; CDR3aa: CASSQGQGKNTEAFF; CDR3nt: TGTGCCAGCAGCCAGGGACAGGGAAAGAACACTGAAGCTTTCTTT
abundance: NA; v_gene: TRBV12-5; d_gene: NA; j_gene: TRBJ1-2; CDR3aa: CASGFRGVNYGYTF; CDR3nt: TGTGCTAGTGGTTTCCGGGGGGTCAACTATGGCTACACCTTC
abundance: few; v_gene: TRBV5-6; d_gene: TRBD2; j_gene: TRBJ2-1; CDR3aa: CASSLALAGDYGEQFF; CDR3nt: TGTGCCAGCAGCTTGGCTCTGGCGGGAGATTACGGTGAGCAGTTCTTC
abundance: few; v_gene: TRBV6-6; d_gene: TRBD1; j_gene: TRBJ1-1; CDR3aa: CASSYSPNRGAEAFF; CDR3nt: TGTGCCAGCAGTTACTCACCGAACAGGGGGGCTGAAGCTTTCTTT
abundance: NA; v_gene: TRBV4-3; d_gene: TRBD1; j_gene: TRBJ2-3; CDR3aa: CASSQESRQGADTQYF; CDR3nt: TGCGCCAGCAGCCAAGAATCTAGACAGGGGGCAGATACGCAGTATTTT